This TCR beta chain was identified in a study of shared clonotypes between healthy human individuals. CDR3 length: 15 residues. V lost 6 bases and J lost 0; bases outside the gene matches: 3. Germline V gene sequence: CDR1 ENHRY, CDR2 SYGVKD. The assay was immunoSEQ multiplex PCR, and TCRdb's table has in-frame clones only and misses some. The sample has over a million clones, roughly 74% seen once. Healthy and HIV-negative, the adult donors had no recent acute infections or vaccinations. The J gene is TRBJ1-5, the V gene TRBV10-3; 9 nucleotides align to TRBD1. The sequence was collected from a young man in good health. Some clones in this sample may be carry-over from other donors' samples. Sequencing input: memory CD4+ T cells from PBMCs. Documented subset: CD45RA-negative fraction. The CDR3 region is CAISTGGYSNQPQHF. The CDR3, as DNA: TGTGCCATCAGCACAGGGGGCTATAGCAATCAGCCCCAGCATTTT.